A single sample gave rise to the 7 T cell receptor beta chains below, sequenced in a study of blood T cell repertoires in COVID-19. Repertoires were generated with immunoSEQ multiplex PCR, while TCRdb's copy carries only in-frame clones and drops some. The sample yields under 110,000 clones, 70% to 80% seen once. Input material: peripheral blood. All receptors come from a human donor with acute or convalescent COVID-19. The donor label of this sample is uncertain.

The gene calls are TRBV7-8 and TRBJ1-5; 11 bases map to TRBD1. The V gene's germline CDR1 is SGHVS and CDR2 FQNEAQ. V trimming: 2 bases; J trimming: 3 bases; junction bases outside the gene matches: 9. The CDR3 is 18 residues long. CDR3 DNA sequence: TGTGCCAGCAGCTTAAGCGGACAGGGGGCCAGGCACAATCAGCCCCAGCATTTT. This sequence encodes CASSLSGQGARHNQPQHF.

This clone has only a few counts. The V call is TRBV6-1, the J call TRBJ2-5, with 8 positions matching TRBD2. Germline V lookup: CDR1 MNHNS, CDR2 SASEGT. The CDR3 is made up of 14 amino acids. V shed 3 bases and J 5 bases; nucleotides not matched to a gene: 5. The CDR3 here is CASSDRGGSETQYF. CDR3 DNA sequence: TGTGCCAGCAGTGACCGCGGGGGGAGTGAGACCCAGTACTTC.

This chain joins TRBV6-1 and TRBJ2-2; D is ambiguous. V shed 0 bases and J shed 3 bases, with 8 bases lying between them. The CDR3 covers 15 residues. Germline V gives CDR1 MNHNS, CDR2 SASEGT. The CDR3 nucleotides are TGTGCCAGCAGTGAAGCGCTTCGGGACACCGGGGAGCTGTTTTTT. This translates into CASSEALRDTGELFF.

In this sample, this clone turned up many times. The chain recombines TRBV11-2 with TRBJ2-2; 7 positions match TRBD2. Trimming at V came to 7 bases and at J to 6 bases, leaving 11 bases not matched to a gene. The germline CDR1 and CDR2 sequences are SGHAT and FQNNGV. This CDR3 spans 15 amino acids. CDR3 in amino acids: CASTKVGGVAGELFF. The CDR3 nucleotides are TGTGCCAGCACCAAAGTGGGGGGGGTCGCCGGGGAGCTGTTTTTT.

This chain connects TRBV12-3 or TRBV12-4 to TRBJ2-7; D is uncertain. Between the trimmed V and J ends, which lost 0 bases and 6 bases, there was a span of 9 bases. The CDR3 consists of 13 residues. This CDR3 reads CASSLADSIEQYF. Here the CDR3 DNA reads TGTGCCAGCAGTTTAGCCGACTCCATCGAGCAGTACTTC.

The DNA of the CDR3 is TGTGCCACCAGTAGGGACAGGGTGAACACCGGGGAGCTGTTTTTT. Its translation: CATSRDRVNTGELFF. The J gene is TRBJ2-2, the V gene TRBV24-1; TRBD1 agrees at 9 bases. Unmatched junction bases numbered 2, after V lost 6 bases and J lost 1 base. CDR1 is KGHDR, CDR2 SFDVKD, per germline. This CDR3 contains 15 residues.

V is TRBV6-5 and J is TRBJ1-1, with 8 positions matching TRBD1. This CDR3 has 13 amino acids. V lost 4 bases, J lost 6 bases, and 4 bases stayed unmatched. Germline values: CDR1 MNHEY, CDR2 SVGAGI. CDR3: CASSWTGKAEAFF. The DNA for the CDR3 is TGTGCCAGCAGTTGGACAGGGAAGGCTGAAGCTTTCTTT.